These 18 T cell receptor beta chains came from one sample sequenced in a study of CD8 T cells in Susac syndrome. Reverse transcription of about 0.45 to 1 ug RNA was performed with random hexamers. TCRdb re-called the immunoSEQ multiplex PCR reads with MiXCR, one entry per CDR3 protein. This sample has approximately 220,000 distinct CDR3 sequences, with around 93% found just once. Sequences were obtained from CD4+ T cells from PBMCs. The receptors were gathered from a human donor with multiple sclerosis.

This sequence joins TRBV5-6 and TRBJ2-2; the D gene is possibly TRBD2 (7 bases). Trimming shortened V by 0 bases and J by 1 base, and 16 bases separated the two germline ends. CDR1 SGHDT and CDR2 YYEEEE come from the germline V gene. The CDR3 contains 18 residues. CDR3 region: CASSLGPRGRKNTGELFF. The DNA for the CDR3 is TGTGCCAGCAGCTTGGGTCCGCGGGGGCGAAAGAACACCGGGGAGCTGTTTTTT.

This clonotype was counted only a few times. The chain has TRBV12-3 or TRBV12-4 and TRBJ1-1; TRBD1 is a possible D gene (5 bases). The CDR3 has 13 residues. Trimming took 3 bases from V and 1 from J, leaving 6 bases between them. CDR3 loop: CASSFDRNTEAFF. For the CDR3, the DNA is TGTGCCAGCAGTTTCGACAGGAACACTGAAGCTTTCTTT.

The V and J genes are TRBV20-1 and TRBJ1-2; possible D gene TRBD1, 5 bases. From germline, CDR1 is DFQATT and CDR2 SNEGSKA (reference sequence). The CDR3 consists of 12 residues. The germline V and J ends were trimmed by 6 bases and 3 bases, with 11 bases remaining between them. The CDR3 sequence: CSAGGGDYGYTF. CDR3 DNA sequence: TGCAGTGCAGGTGGGGGAGACTATGGCTACACCTTC.

The CDR3 protein is CASSFVRGGGDQYF. The CDR3 nucleotides are TGTGCCAGCAGCTTTGTGCGGGGGGGAGGAGACCAGTACTTC. The chain combines TRBV7-2 with TRBJ2-5; TRBD2 matches at 9 bases. Trimming took 3 bases from V and 10 from J; bases not matched to a gene: 9. The CDR3 is 14 amino acids. Looked up from germline, CDR1 is SGHTA and CDR2 is FQGNSA.

The V and J genes are TRBV5-1 and TRBJ1-3; D remains ambiguous. The V end lost 6 bases, the J end lost 0 bases, and 13 bases lay between the germline ends. CDR3 length: 15 amino acids. Germline-derived CDR1 and CDR2 are SGHRS and YFSETQ. The CDR3 coding sequence is TGCGCCAGCACCACAGACGGTAGCTCTGGAAACACCATATATTTT. Translating it yields CASTTDGSSGNTIYF.

The chain uses TRBV24-1 and TRBJ2-7; tentatively, D is TRBD1 or TRBD2 (5 bases each). The CDR3 contains 13 residues. Germline V lookup: CDR1 KGHDR, CDR2 SFDVKD. V lost 5 bases and J 4 bases, leaving 11 bases between the germline ends. CDR3 protein: CATSGPREYEQYV. The CDR3 region has the DNA TGTGCCACCAGTGGTCCCAGGGAGTACGAGCAGTACGTC.

V gene TRBV9 combines with J gene TRBJ1-2; 8 bases are a match to TRBD1. CDR1 and CDR2 from the germline V gene are SGDLS and YYNGEE. The CDR3 is made up of 13 amino acids. V trimming: 2 bases; J trimming: 7 bases; junction bases outside the gene matches: 4. The CDR3 is CASSVTGEVGYTF. CDR3 nucleotides: TGTGCCAGCAGCGTGACAGGGGAGGTTGGCTACACCTTC.

The chain recombines TRBV4-1 with TRBJ1-4; tentatively, D is TRBD1 (6 bases). Trimming pared 3 bases from V and 8 bases from J, leaving 16 bases between. The CDR3 covers 15 residues. Germline V gene lookup returns CDR1 MGHRA and CDR2 YSYEKL. CDR3 region: CASSHGFVDSEKLFF. For the CDR3, the DNA is TGCGCCAGCAGCCACGGATTTGTGGACAGCGAAAAACTGTTTTTT.

V is TRBV12-3 or TRBV12-4 and J is TRBJ2-7, with D maybe TRBD1 (6 bases). Trimming cost V 5 bases and J 3 bases, with 14 bases left between them. CDR3 length: 14 amino acids. CDR3 bases: TGTGCCAGCAGTCCGAGACAGGATAGCTACGAGCAGTACGTC. Translating it yields CASSPRQDSYEQYV.

This chain's CDR3 is CSARTGNNEQFF. The DNA for the CDR3 is TGCAGTGCTAGAACGGGTAACAATGAGCAGTTCTTC. J is TRBJ2-1 and V is TRBV20-1, with no clear D. The V end was cut by 2 bases, the J end by 5 bases, with 7 bases between. Germline V lookup: CDR1 DFQATT, CDR2 SNEGSKA (reference sequence). The CDR3 has 12 amino acids.

The rearrangement joins TRBV30 to TRBJ1-2; 7 nucleotides agree with TRBD1. The trim removed 4 bases at V and 2 bases at J, leaving 7 bases unmatched. CDR3 length: 14 residues. Germline V CDR1 and CDR2: GTSNPN, SVGIG (reference sequence). The CDR3, as DNA: TGTGCCTGGATACTGGACAGGCAAAACTATGGCTACACCTTC. Amino acid sequence: CAWILDRQNYGYTF.

This chain links TRBV6-5 with TRBJ2-1, with TRBD2 identical over 10 bases. CDR1 and CDR2 (germline): MNHEY, SVGAGI. After removal of 4 bases from V and 7 bases from J, the junction contained 7 bases not matched to a gene. This CDR3 has 15 amino acids. CDR3 coding DNA: TGTGCCAGCAGTTCCGAGCGGGGGGGCTTGAATGAGCAGTTCTTC. Protein product: CASSSERGGLNEQFF.

The chain has TRBV6-6 and TRBJ2-7, with 7 bases that match TRBD1. Germline lookup yields CDR1 MNHNY and CDR2 SVGAGI (reference sequence). There are 13 residues in the CDR3. V gave up 6 bases and J gave up 7 bases; unmatched junction bases: 9. For the CDR3, the DNA is TGTGCCAGCAGCACGGACAGGAGAGGGGAGCAGTACGTC. This encodes CASSTDRRGEQYV.

The rearrangement joins TRBV6-1 to TRBJ2-2; 9 bases line up with TRBD1. The germline V gene has CDR1 MNHNS and CDR2 SASEGT. This CDR3 has 16 residues. The V and J ends lost 7 bases and 3 bases, in that order; junction bases with no gene match: 9. CDR3 coding DNA: TGTGCCAGCACAGAAACAGGGGGCTGGGACACCGGGGAGCTGTTTTTT. This translates into CASTETGGWDTGELFF.

The chain couples TRBV25-1 to TRBJ2-1; 8 bases are a match to TRBD1. CDR1 is MGHDK, CDR2 SYGVNS, per germline. The CDR3 is 16 amino acids. With V trimmed by 4 bases and J by 8 bases, 13 bases remained unmatched. CDR3 bases: TGTGCCAGCAGTGCTCGGGACAGGCTAGTCGATGATGAGCAGTTCTTC. Translated, it gives CASSARDRLVDDEQFF.

The chain combines TRBV7-8 with TRBJ2-7; 9 nucleotides agree with TRBD2. CDR3 size: 15 residues. V lost 5 bases to trimming and J lost 6 bases; unmatched junction nucleotides: 11. The germline CDR1 and CDR2 sequences are SGHVS and FQNEAQ. The CDR3 region is CASSLAGGQAVEQYF. In DNA, the CDR3 is TGTGCCAGCAGCCTGGCGGGGGGGCAAGCGGTCGAGCAGTACTTC.

The chain uses TRBV29-1 and TRBJ2-1; 10 bases agree with TRBD1. CDR1 and CDR2 (germline): SQVTM, ANQGSEA. There are 14 residues in the CDR3. V was pared by 4 bases and J by 2 bases, with 2 bases of the junction left unmatched. CDR3: CSVVGTGAYNEQFF. CDR3 DNA sequence: TGCAGCGTTGTCGGGACAGGGGCCTACAATGAGCAGTTCTTC.

The chain employs TRBV2 and TRBJ2-2; TRBD2 agrees at 12 bases. The CDR3 covers 16 residues. Trimming took 6 bases from V and 1 from J; bases not matched to a gene: 3. Germline CDR1 is SNHLY and CDR2 is FYNNEI. CDR3 bases: TGTGCCAGCAGCCCGGGACTAGCGGGGAACACCGGGGAGCTGTTTTTT. Amino acid sequence: CASSPGLAGNTGELFF.